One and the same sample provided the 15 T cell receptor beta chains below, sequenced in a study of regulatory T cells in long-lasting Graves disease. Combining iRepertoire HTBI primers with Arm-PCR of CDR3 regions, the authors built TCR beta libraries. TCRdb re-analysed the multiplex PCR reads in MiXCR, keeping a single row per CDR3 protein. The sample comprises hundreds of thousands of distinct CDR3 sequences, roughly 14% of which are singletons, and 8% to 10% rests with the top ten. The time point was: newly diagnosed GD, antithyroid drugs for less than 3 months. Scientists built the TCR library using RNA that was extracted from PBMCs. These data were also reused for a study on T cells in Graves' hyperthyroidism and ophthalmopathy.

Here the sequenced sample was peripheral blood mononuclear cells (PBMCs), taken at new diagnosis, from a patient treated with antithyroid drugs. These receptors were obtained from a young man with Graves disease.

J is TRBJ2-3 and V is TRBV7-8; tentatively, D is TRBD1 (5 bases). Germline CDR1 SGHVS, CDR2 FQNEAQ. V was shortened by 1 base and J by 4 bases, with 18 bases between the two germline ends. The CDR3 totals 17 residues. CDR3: CASSLGGHGSSPDTQYF. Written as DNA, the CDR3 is TGTGCCAGCAGCTTAGGTGGACACGGGTCTTCTCCAGATACGCAGTATTTT.

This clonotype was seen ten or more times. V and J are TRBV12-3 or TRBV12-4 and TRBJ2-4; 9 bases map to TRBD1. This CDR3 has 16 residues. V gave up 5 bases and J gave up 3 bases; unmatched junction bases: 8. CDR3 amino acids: CASSPSETGGKNIQYF. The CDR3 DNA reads TGTGCCAGCAGTCCGAGCGAGACAGGGGGCAAAAACATTCAGTACTTC.

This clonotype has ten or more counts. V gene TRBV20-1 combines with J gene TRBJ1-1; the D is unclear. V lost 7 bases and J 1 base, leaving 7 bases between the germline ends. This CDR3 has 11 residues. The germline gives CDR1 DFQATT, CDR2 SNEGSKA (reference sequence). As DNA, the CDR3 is TGCAGTGTGAACAGGAACACTGAAGCTTTCTTT. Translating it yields CSVNRNTEAFF.

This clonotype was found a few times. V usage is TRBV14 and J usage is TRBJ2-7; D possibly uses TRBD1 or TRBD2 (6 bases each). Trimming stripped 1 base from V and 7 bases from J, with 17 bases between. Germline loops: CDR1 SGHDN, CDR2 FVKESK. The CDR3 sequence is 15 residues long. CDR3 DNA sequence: TGTGCCAGCAGCCAAGTTCATGGGGGGCGGCGTGAGCAGTACTTC. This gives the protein CASSQVHGGRREQYF.

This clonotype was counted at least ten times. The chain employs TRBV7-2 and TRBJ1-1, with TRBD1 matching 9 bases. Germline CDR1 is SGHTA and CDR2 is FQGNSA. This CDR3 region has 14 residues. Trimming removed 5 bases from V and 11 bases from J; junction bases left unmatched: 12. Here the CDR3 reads CASSDTGGAKVAFF. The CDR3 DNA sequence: TGTGCCAGCAGCGATACAGGGGGCGCGAAAGTGGCTTTCTTT.

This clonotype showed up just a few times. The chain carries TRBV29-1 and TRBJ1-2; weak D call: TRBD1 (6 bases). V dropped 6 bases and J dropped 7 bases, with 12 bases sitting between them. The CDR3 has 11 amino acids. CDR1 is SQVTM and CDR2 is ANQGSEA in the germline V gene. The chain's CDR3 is CSVRGDSGYTF. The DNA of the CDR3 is TGCAGCGTGAGGGGGGACTCTGGCTACACCTTC.

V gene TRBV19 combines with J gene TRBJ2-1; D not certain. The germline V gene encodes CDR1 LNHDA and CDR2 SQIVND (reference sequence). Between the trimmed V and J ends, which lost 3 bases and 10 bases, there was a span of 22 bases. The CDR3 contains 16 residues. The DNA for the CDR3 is TGTGCCAGTAGTATTGGGGTCCACTTTAGACTCGAGGAGCAGTTCTTC. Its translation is CASSIGVHFRLEEQFF.

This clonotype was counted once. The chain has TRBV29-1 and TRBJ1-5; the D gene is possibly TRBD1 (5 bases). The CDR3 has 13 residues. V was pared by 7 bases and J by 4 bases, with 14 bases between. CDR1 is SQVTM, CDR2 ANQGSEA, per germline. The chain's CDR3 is CSGGGPGNQPQHF. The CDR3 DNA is TGCAGCGGGGGGGGTCCGGGTAATCAGCCCCAGCATTTT.

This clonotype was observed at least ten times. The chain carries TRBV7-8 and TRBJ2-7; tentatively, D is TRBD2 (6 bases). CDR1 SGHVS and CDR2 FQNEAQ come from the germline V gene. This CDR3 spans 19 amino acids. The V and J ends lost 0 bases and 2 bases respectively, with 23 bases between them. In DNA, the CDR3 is TGTGCCAGCAGCTTAGCTGGCACCCGGGGCTATACGGGGGCCTACGAGCAGTACTTC. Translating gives CASSLAGTRGYTGAYEQYF.

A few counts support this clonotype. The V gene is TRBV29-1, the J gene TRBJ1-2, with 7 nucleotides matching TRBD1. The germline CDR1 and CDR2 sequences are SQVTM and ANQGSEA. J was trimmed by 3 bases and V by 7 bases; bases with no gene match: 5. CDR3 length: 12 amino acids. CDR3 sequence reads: CSAFTGDYGYTF. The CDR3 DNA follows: TGCAGCGCTTTTACAGGGGACTATGGCTACACCTTC.

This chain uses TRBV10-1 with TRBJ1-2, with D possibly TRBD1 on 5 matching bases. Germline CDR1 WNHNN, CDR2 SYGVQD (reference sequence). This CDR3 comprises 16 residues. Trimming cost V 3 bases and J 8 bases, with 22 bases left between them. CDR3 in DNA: TGCGCCAGCAGTGACCCCCGTCTCCCCCGAAGGGGCGGCTACACCTTC. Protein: CASSDPRLPRRGGYTF.

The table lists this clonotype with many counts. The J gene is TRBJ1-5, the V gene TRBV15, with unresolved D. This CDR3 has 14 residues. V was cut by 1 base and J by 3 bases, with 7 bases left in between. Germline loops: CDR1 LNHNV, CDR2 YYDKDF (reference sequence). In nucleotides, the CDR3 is TGTGCCACCAGCAGAGCACAGAACAATCAGCCCCAGCATTTT. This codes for CATSRAQNNQPQHF.

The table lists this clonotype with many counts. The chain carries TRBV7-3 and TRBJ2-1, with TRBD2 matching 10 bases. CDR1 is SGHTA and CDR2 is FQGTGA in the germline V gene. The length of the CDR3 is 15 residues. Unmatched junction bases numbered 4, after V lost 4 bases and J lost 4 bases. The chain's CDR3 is CASSSGLAEYNEQFF. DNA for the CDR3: TGTGCCAGCAGCTCAGGACTAGCGGAGTACAATGAGCAGTTCTTC. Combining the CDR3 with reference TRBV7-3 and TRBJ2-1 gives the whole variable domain GAGVSQTPSNKVTEKGKYVELRCDPISGHTALYWYRQSLGQGPEFLIYFQGTGAADDSGLPNDRFFAVRPEGSVSTLKIQRTERGDSAVYLCASSSGLAEYNEQFFGPGTRLTVL.

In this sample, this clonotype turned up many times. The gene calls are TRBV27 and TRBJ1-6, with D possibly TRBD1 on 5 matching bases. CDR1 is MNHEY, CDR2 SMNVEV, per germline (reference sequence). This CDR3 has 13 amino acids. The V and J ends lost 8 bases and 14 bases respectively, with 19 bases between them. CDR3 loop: CASGRGTPETLHF. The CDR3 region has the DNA TGTGCCAGCGGACGCGGGACTCCAGAAACCCTCCACTTT.

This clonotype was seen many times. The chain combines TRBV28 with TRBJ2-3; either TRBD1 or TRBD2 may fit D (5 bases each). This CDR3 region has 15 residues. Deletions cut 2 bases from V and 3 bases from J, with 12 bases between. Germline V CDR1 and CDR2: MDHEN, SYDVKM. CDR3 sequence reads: CASSLMGVGTDTQYF. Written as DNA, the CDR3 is TGTGCCAGCAGTTTAATGGGGGTGGGTACAGATACGCAGTATTTT.